Sequencing of this T cell receptor beta chain was carried out in a study of blood T cell repertoires in COVID-19. TCRdb keeps only in-frame clones here, not all; method: immunoSEQ multiplex PCR. The sample has around 350,000 clones, around nine tenths seen once. Sequenced material: peripheral blood. The source is a human donor in a cohort sampled during active COVID-19.

The CDR3 spells CASSYDGTSGHEQYF. CDR3 DNA: TGTGCCAGCAGTTATGACGGGACATCCGGCCACGAGCAGTACTTC. The rearrangement joins TRBV6-5 to TRBJ2-7; D might be TRBD1 (6 bases). The V gene lost 3 bases and the J gene lost 5 bases, with 17 bases spanning the gap. This CDR3 region has 15 residues. Germline-derived CDR1 and CDR2 are MNHEY and SVGAGI.